The 23 T cell receptor beta chains below come from one sample, sequenced in a study of monozygotic twins with inflammatory bowel disease. TCRdb reprocessed the 5' RACE reads and stores each CDR3 protein as one record, lacking DNA. Its table lists approximately 300,000 distinct CDR3 sequences. Source material: blood. These receptors all stem from a human donor with ulcerative colitis or Crohn's disease, or a healthy co-twin of an affected twin (not recorded which).

The chain combines TRBV28 with TRBJ2-2. The germline gives CDR1 MDHEN, CDR2 SYDVKM. CDR3 length: 15 amino acids. CDR3 protein: CASSLNGGYTGELFF.

The rearrangement joins TRBV7-9 to TRBJ2-7; no DNA is available, so the TRBD1 call from TCRdb remains unchecked. The CDR3 is 13 amino acids. From germline, CDR1 is SEHNR and CDR2 FQNEAQ (reference sequence). The CDR3 reads CASSPTGIDEQYF.

The V gene is TRBV3-1, the J gene TRBJ1-4. The CDR3 is 14 amino acids. Germline V gives CDR1 LGHDT, CDR2 YNNKEL (reference sequence). The chain's CDR3 is CASSPSPIGEKLFF.

V gene TRBV7-6 combines with J gene TRBJ2-4; TCRdb lists TRBD2, though no DNA is available to test this call. Germline CDR1 SGHVS, CDR2 FNYEAQ. The length of the CDR3 is 14 residues. The CDR3: CASSDVGRLNIQYF.

This chain connects TRBV7-2 to TRBJ2-7. Germline loops: CDR1 SGHTA, CDR2 FQGNSA. CDR3 length: 15 amino acids. Here the CDR3 reads CASSLSLSHSYEQYF. The complete variable domain, with remaining parts taken from reference TRBV7-2 and TRBJ2-7, reads GAGVSQSPSNKVTEKGKDVELRCDPISGHTALYWYRQSLGQGLEFLIYFQGNSAPDKSGLPSDRFSAERTGGSVSTLTIQRTQQEDSAVYLCASSLSLSHSYEQYFGPGTRLTVT.

The V call is TRBV20-1, the J call TRBJ2-1; the TCRdb D gene call, TRBD1, has no DNA to confirm it. This CDR3 is built from 16 residues. The germline CDR1 and CDR2 sequences are DFQATT and SNEGSKA (reference sequence). CDR3: CSASERRGANYNEQFF.

The chain has TRBV4-3 and TRBJ2-7; checking the TCRdb D call of TRBD2 is not possible without DNA. Germline values: CDR1 LGHNA, CDR2 YSLEER. CDR3 length: 16 amino acids. CDR3 in amino acids: CASSQDRTSGTYEQYF.

The gene calls are TRBV19 and TRBJ2-5. This CDR3 contains 14 residues. Germline CDR1 LNHDA, CDR2 SQIVND (reference sequence). CDR3 residues: CASSTNDCNETQYF.

The V gene is TRBV24-1, the J gene TRBJ2-5; checking the TCRdb D call of TRBD1 is not possible without DNA. There are 13 residues in the CDR3. Germline loops: CDR1 KGHDR, CDR2 SFDVKD. CDR3 sequence reads: CATNGDNQETQYF.

The chain combines TRBV3-1 with TRBJ2-7. The CDR3 extends over 12 amino acids. The germline V gene encodes CDR1 LGHDT and CDR2 YNNKEL (reference sequence). The CDR3 loop reads CASGQASYEQYF.

This rearrangement joins TRBV6-1 to TRBJ2-1; TCRdb designates TRBD2, a call that cannot be tested without DNA. There are 16 residues in the CDR3. From germline, CDR1 is MNHNS and CDR2 SASEGT. The CDR3 sequence: CASRRDSGISLNEQFF.

The rearrangement links TRBV10-3 to TRBJ1-5. This CDR3 is built from 15 residues. CDR1 is ENHRY and CDR2 is SYGVKD in the germline V gene. This CDR3 reads CAIRSEGMGNQPQHF.

The chain has TRBV28 and TRBJ1-1; lacking DNA, the TRBD1 call made by TCRdb goes unchecked. Germline CDR1 MDHEN, CDR2 SYDVKM. The CDR3 consists of 17 residues. The CDR3 region is CATQYWGRGGHNTEAFF. The whole variable domain, remainder taken from reference TRBV28 and TRBJ1-1, is DVKVTQSSRYLVKRTGEKVFLECVQDMDHENMFWYRQDPGLGLRLIYFSYDVKMKEKGDIPEGYSVSREKKERFSLILESASTNQTSMYLCATQYWGRGGHNTEAFFGQGTRLTVV.

CDR3 protein: CASRVGTSGNTGELFF. The chain employs TRBV28 and TRBJ2-2; TCRdb indicates TRBD2, and absent DNA this call remains unverified. From germline, CDR1 is MDHEN and CDR2 SYDVKM. This CDR3 comprises 16 residues.

This rearrangement joins TRBV12-3 or TRBV12-4 to TRBJ2-7. CDR3 size: 13 residues. The CDR3 sequence is CASSLATRYEQYF.

The chain combines TRBV27 with TRBJ2-7. CDR1 and CDR2 (germline): MNHEY, SMNVEV (reference sequence). This CDR3 has 13 amino acids. This CDR3 reads CASGRTASYEQYF.

The chain combines TRBV5-1 with TRBJ2-7. Looked up from germline, CDR1 is SGHRS and CDR2 is YFSETQ. The CDR3 consists of 13 residues. CDR3 in amino acids: CASSLGRYGEQYF.

J is TRBJ2-2 and V is TRBV23-1. TRBV23-1 qualifies as an ORF whose function is uncertain. This CDR3 is 12 amino acids long. CDR3 sequence: CASSQSSGELFF.

The chain has TRBV7-2 and TRBJ2-1; lacking DNA, the TRBD2 call made by TCRdb goes unchecked. The CDR3 is 16 amino acids. CDR1 SGHTA and CDR2 FQGNSA come from the germline V gene. This CDR3 reads CASTPPGGLSYNEQFF.

The rearrangement joins TRBV12-3 or TRBV12-4 to TRBJ2-3; TCRdb names TRBD1, which stays unverified in the absence of DNA. This CDR3 has 13 residues. The CDR3 loop reads CASHPGTLVTQYF.

V gene TRBV7-9 combines with J gene TRBJ2-7; with no DNA, the TCRdb D assignment of TRBD1 cannot be verified. Germline V gives CDR1 SEHNR, CDR2 FQNEAQ (reference sequence). The length of the CDR3 is 15 residues. The CDR3: CASSSIDRVVYEQYF.

V and J are TRBV20-1 and TRBJ2-3; the D call from TCRdb, TRBD2, cannot be confirmed without DNA. There are 16 residues in the CDR3. Germline V CDR1 and CDR2: DFQATT, SNEGSKA (reference sequence). CDR3 sequence reads: CSAGALAGGLTDTQYF.

This chain connects TRBV24-1 to TRBJ2-1; the D call from TCRdb, TRBD1, cannot be confirmed without DNA. The CDR3 loop spans 18 amino acids. Germline V gene sequence: CDR1 KGHDR, CDR2 SFDVKD. CDR3 sequence reads: CATSDSFPQLDSYNEQFF.